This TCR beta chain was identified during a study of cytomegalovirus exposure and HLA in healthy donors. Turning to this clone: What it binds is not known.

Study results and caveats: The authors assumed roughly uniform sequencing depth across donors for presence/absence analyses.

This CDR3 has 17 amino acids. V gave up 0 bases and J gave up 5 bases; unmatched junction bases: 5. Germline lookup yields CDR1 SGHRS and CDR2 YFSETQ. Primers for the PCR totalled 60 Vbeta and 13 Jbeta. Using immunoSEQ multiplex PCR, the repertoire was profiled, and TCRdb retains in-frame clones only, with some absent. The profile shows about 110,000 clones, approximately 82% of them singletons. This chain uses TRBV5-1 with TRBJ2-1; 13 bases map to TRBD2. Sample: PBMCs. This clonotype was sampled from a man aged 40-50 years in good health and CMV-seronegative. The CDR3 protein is CASSLGQLAGGNNEQFF. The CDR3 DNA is TGCGCCAGCAGCTTGGGGCAACTAGCGGGGGGGAACAATGAGCAGTTCTTC.